Below, 9 T cell receptor beta chains from the same sample are listed, as sequenced in a study of cytomegalovirus exposure and HLA in healthy donors. The PCR ran on 60 Vbeta and 13 Jbeta primers. Here immunoSEQ multiplex PCR was the method, and the copy in TCRdb shows in-frame clones only, minus some. The data hold fewer than 100,000 clones, with about 75% observed a single time. The source material was PBMCs. Receptors were obtained from a man between 40 and 49 years old in good health and CMV-seropositive.

The chain employs TRBV7-8 and TRBJ2-5; TRBD2 is a possible D gene (5 bases). Trimming took 3 bases from V and 1 from J, leaving 6 bases between them. Per germline, CDR1 SGHVS and CDR2 FQNEAQ. The CDR3 covers 13 residues. CDR3 DNA: TGTGCCAGCAGCTTCGGACTCCAAGAGACCCAGTACTTC. Its translation: CASSFGLQETQYF.

V and J are TRBV5-6 and TRBJ2-2; 11 bases map to TRBD2. Germline V gene data show CDR1 as SGHDT and CDR2 as YYEEEE. V shed 1 base and J 1 base; nucleotides not matched to a gene: 3. The CDR3 totals 17 residues. The DNA of the CDR3 is TGTGCCAGCAGCTTGTATGGGACTAGCGGGAACACCGGGGAGCTGTTTTTT. This gives the protein CASSLYGTSGNTGELFF.

On this clone: A junction boundary mismatches the germline segment, possibly from a read error. The chain links TRBV4-1 to TRBJ1-4; the match to TRBD1 covers 8 bases. The CDR3 has 15 amino acids. Germline V gene lookup returns CDR1 MGHRA and CDR2 YSYEKL. The CDR3 sequence: CASSQLSQLRGQEIF. The CDR3 bases are TGCGCCAGCAGCCAATTGAGTCAGCTAAGGGGACAGGAGATTTTT.

This sequence joins TRBV4-1 and TRBJ1-4, with 7 nucleotides matching TRBD1. V was clipped by 8 bases and J by 10 bases; unmatched bases: 10. The germline V gene has CDR1 MGHRA and CDR2 YSYEKL. The CDR3 loop spans 13 amino acids. The CDR3 sequence: CASWDSQGGKLFF. Written as DNA, the CDR3 is TGCGCCAGCTGGGACAGCCAGGGGGGAAAACTGTTTTTT.

V usage is TRBV6-5 and J usage is TRBJ2-5, with TRBD1 as a possible D gene (5 bases). This CDR3 region has 15 residues. Germline V gene sequence: CDR1 MNHEY, CDR2 SVGAGI. With 6 bases removed from V and 2 bases from J, the gap between germline ends came to 16 bases. The CDR3 coding sequence is TGTGCCAGCAGCCTATACCGACAGATACAAGAGACCCAGTACTTC. Translation: CASSLYRQIQETQYF.

J is TRBJ2-3 and V is TRBV5-6; TRBD2 aligns across 13 bases. The ends lost 1 base at V and 8 bases at J; junction bases unmatched: 10. There are 17 residues in the CDR3. CDR1 and CDR2 (germline): SGHDT, YYEEEE. CDR3 nucleotides: TGTGCCAGCAGCTTGTTAACTAGCGGGGGGGAGGGGCGTACGCAGTATTTT. This encodes CASSLLTSGGEGRTQYF. Looking up the rest from reference TRBV5-6 and TRBJ2-3 gives the full variable domain: DAGVTQSPTHLIKTRGQQVTLRCSPKSGHDTVSWYQQALGQGPQFIFQYYEEEERQRGNFPDRFSGHQFPNYSSELNVNALLLGDSALYLCASSLLTSGGEGRTQYFGPGTRLTVL.

The chain recombines TRBV27 with TRBJ2-3; TRBD1 aligns across 8 bases. The CDR3 is 13 residues long. The germline V gene has CDR1 MNHEY and CDR2 SMNVEV (reference sequence). After removal of 6 bases from V and 2 bases from J, the junction contained 1 base not matched to a gene. The CDR3 loop reads CASRTGVTDTQYF. The CDR3 nucleotides are TGTGCCAGCAGGACAGGGGTCACAGATACGCAGTATTTT.

Here the CDR3 reads CASSLGTSSATQYF. The CDR3 coding sequence is TGTGCCAGCAGCTTAGGGACTAGCTCGGCGACCCAGTACTTC. The gene calls are TRBV11-2 and TRBJ2-5, with 8 positions matching TRBD2. The V segment lost 1 base and the J segment 7 bases; nucleotides outside the gene matches: 5. Germline V gives CDR1 SGHAT, CDR2 FQNNGV. The CDR3 sequence is 14 residues long.

J is TRBJ2-1 and V is TRBV7-2; a weak D match, TRBD1 (5 bases). This CDR3 has 15 residues. Trimming took off 8 bases at V and 6 bases at J, with 20 bases between the two ends. CDR1 and CDR2 (germline): SGHTA, FQGNSA. CDR3 in DNA: TGTGCCAGCGCATATCAATTGGGGCTAGGCAATGAGCAGTTCTTC. This sequence encodes CASAYQLGLGNEQFF. Using reference TRBV7-2 and TRBJ2-1 for the parts outside the CDR3, the full variable domain is GAGVSQSPSNKVTEKGKDVELRCDPISGHTALYWYRQSLGQGLEFLIYFQGNSAPDKSGLPSDRFSAERTGGSVSTLTIQRTQQEDSAVYLCASAYQLGLGNEQFFGPGTRLTVL.